What follows are 26 T cell receptor beta chains derived from one specimen sequenced in a study of shared clonotypes between healthy human individuals. Terminally differentiated effector memory CD45RA+ cells were left out of the naive CD8 fraction, which was CD45RO-negative and positively selected for CCR7. Profiled with immunoSEQ multiplex PCR; TCRdb holds only in-frame clones, not every one. Among about 2.2 million clones listed, around 95% were seen once. Sequences were obtained from naive CD8+ T cells from PBMCs. These receptors came from a man in his late teens or twenties in good health. Some clones in this sample may be carry-over from other donors' samples.

This clone was recorded once. This chain uses TRBV25-1 with TRBJ2-7; 8 nucleotides align to TRBD2. V lost 5 bases and J lost 4; bases outside the gene matches: 4. This CDR3 region has 13 residues. From germline, CDR1 is MGHDK and CDR2 SYGVNS. The CDR3 sequence is CASSPRGEYEQYF. CDR3 DNA sequence: TGTGCCAGCAGTCCGCGGGGGGAGTACGAGCAGTACTTC.

The CDR3: CASSLYRGESGYTF. The CDR3 DNA sequence: TGTGCCAGCAGTTTATACAGGGGGGAAAGCGGCTACACCTTC. V usage is TRBV28 and J usage is TRBJ1-2, with 8 positions matching TRBD1. The germline V gene has CDR1 MDHEN and CDR2 SYDVKM. V lost 1 base, J lost 8 bases, and 6 bases stayed unmatched. The CDR3 is 14 residues long.

This clone has a single count. The V and J genes are TRBV5-4 and TRBJ2-5, with D perhaps TRBD2 (7 bases). Germline-derived CDR1 and CDR2 are SGHNT and YYREEE (reference sequence). V lost 4 bases, J lost 2 bases, and 15 bases lay in between. The CDR3 covers 15 residues. The CDR3: CASSPGGHLQETQYF. CDR3 nucleotide sequence: TGTGCCAGCAGCCCGGGGGGACACCTACAAGAGACCCAGTACTTC.

To note about this clone: This sample also contains other DNA sequences that code for the same CDR3. The chain combines TRBV7-9 with TRBJ1-5; unclear D gene. The CDR3 runs to 12 residues. The ends were cut back, 2 bases at V and 3 bases at J, with 2 bases in the middle. Germline CDR1 reads SEHNR; CDR2 reads FQNEAQ (reference sequence). The CDR3 loop is CASSLFNQPQHF. Here the CDR3 DNA reads TGTGCCAGCAGCTTATTCAATCAGCCCCAGCATTTT.

The V gene is TRBV5-1, the J gene TRBJ1-2; D not resolved. Trimming removed 4 bases at V and 3 bases at J, with 13 bases between. Germline assignment: CDR1 SGHRS and CDR2 YFSETQ. This CDR3 is built from 14 residues. CDR3 in amino acids: CASSPQFGHYGYTF. The CDR3 DNA reads as TGCGCCAGCAGCCCTCAATTCGGACACTATGGCTACACCTTC.

The V and J genes are TRBV9 and TRBJ2-5; 7 positions agree with TRBD2. J gave up 3 bases and V 5 bases, and 7 bases lay outside the gene matches. CDR1 is SGDLS and CDR2 is YYNGEE in the germline V gene. This CDR3 comprises 14 residues. The CDR3 region has the DNA TGTGCCAGCAGTACGGGAGGCCGGGAAGAGACCCAGTACTTC. Protein: CASSTGGREETQYF.

Concerning this clone itself: Other DNA sequences in the sample encode the same CDR3. V and J are TRBV27 and TRBJ2-3; either TRBD1 or TRBD2 may supply D (5 bases each). This CDR3 has 15 amino acids. The V gene lost 6 bases and the J gene lost 0 bases, with 13 bases spanning the gap. Germline V gene lookup returns CDR1 MNHEY and CDR2 SMNVEV (reference sequence). The CDR3 DNA sequence: TGTGCCAGCAGCCCCGGGACCCTAAGCACAGATACGCAGTATTTT. It codes for CASSPGTLSTDTQYF.

The chain is built from TRBV27 and TRBJ1-2; D gene ambiguous. The CDR3 length is 14 residues. Germline V gene lookup returns CDR1 MNHEY and CDR2 SMNVEV (reference sequence). V was trimmed by 2 bases and J by 4 bases, leaving 11 bases between them. The CDR3, as DNA: TGTGCCAGCAGTTTAAAAGGAGTGGCCTATGGCTACACCTTC. Its protein is CASSLKGVAYGYTF.

The CDR3 nucleotides are TGTGCCAGCTTAATTTCAGGGGGCTTGGCTGAAGCTTTCTTT. As protein: CASLISGGLAEAFF. The chain employs TRBV6-6 and TRBJ1-1; 8 positions match TRBD1. J was trimmed by 6 bases and V by 8 bases; bases with no gene match: 11. Germline lookup yields CDR1 MNHNY and CDR2 SVGAGI (reference sequence). This CDR3 has 14 amino acids.

The chain recombines TRBV5-4 with TRBJ1-2; tentatively, D is TRBD1 (5 bases). Germline CDR1 reads SGHNT; CDR2 reads YYREEE (reference sequence). The CDR3 has 13 residues. V dropped 4 bases and J dropped 8 bases, with 15 bases sitting between them. DNA of the CDR3: TGTGCCAGCAGCCCCTGGGAGGGGACCGGCTACACCTTC. This sequence encodes CASSPWEGTGYTF.

Details on this clone: The junction shows a germline mismatch at one end, possibly a read error. V is TRBV5-6 and J is TRBJ2-7; the match to TRBD1 covers 10 bases. Germline V gene sequence: CDR1 SGHDT, CDR2 YYEEEE. The CDR3 loop spans 14 amino acids. CDR3 in DNA: TGTGCCAGCAGGTTGGGGACAGGGGTATACGAGCAGTACTTC. Amino acids: CASRLGTGVYEQYF.

About this clone itself: Other DNA sequences of this sample code for an identical CDR3. The rearrangement joins TRBV7-2 to TRBJ2-7, with D unresolved. The CDR3 runs 12 residues. Germline V gene lookup returns CDR1 SGHTA and CDR2 FQGNSA. V lost 1 base, J lost 6 bases, and 7 bases lay in between. The DNA of the CDR3 is TGTGCCAGCAGCTTAGGGGGAAGCGAGCAGTACTTC. This encodes CASSLGGSEQYF.

Worth noting for this clone: This CDR3 is also generated by other DNA sequences in the sample. The chain uses TRBV5-1 and TRBJ2-7; no firm D call. The CDR3 consists of 13 residues. The germline V gene encodes CDR1 SGHRS and CDR2 YFSETQ. The V end lost 1 base, the J end lost 3 bases, and 8 bases lay between the germline ends. The CDR3 is CASSLSVSYEQYF. For the CDR3, the DNA is TGCGCCAGCAGCTTGTCCGTAAGCTACGAGCAGTACTTC.

The count of this clone is one. The genes are TRBV29-1 and TRBJ2-3; D may be TRBD2 (5 bases). This CDR3 is built from 14 residues. Per the germline V gene, CDR1 is SQVTM and CDR2 is ANQGSEA. V lost 4 bases and J 1 base, leaving 12 bases between the germline ends. The CDR3 loop reads CSVVGVQGTDTQYF. The CDR3 DNA reads TGCAGCGTTGTCGGGGTGCAAGGCACAGATACGCAGTATTTT.

This chain uses TRBV2 with TRBJ1-5, with 8 positions matching TRBD1. V lost 9 bases to trimming and J lost 2 bases; unmatched junction nucleotides: 9. From germline, CDR1 is SNHLY and CDR2 FYNNEI. The CDR3 totals 15 residues. CDR3 residues: CASNPMTGGNQPQHF. CDR3 sequence (DNA): TGTGCCAGTAACCCCATGACAGGGGGCAATCAGCCCCAGCATTTT.

V usage is TRBV7-6 and J usage is TRBJ2-5; a possible D gene is TRBD2 (7 bases). V was pared by 0 bases and J by 5 bases, with 16 bases between. The CDR3 extends over 16 amino acids. From germline, CDR1 is SGHVS and CDR2 FNYEAQ. This CDR3 reads CASSLAVGGRGETQYF. The CDR3 nucleotides are TGTGCCAGCAGCTTAGCGGTCGGGGGGCGCGGTGAGACCCAGTACTTC.

The V call is TRBV6-5, the J call TRBJ2-1; D is ambiguous. V was trimmed by 8 bases and J by 9 bases, leaving 20 bases between them. From germline, CDR1 is MNHEY and CDR2 SVGAGI. The CDR3 runs 14 residues. The CDR3: CASRPNSGRGEQFF. The CDR3, as DNA: TGTGCCAGCCGCCCAAACTCAGGCCGAGGTGAGCAGTTCTTC.

A word on this clone: This same CDR3 is encoded by further DNA sequences in the sample. The chain recombines TRBV27 with TRBJ2-1; no definite D call. Per germline, CDR1 MNHEY and CDR2 SMNVEV (reference sequence). The V gene lost 2 bases and the J gene lost 4 bases, with 6 bases spanning the gap. There are 13 residues in the CDR3. The DNA of the CDR3 is TGTGCCAGCAGTTTAACCACGTACAATGAGCAGTTCTTC. Its translation: CASSLTTYNEQFF.

The genes are TRBV29-1 and TRBJ2-3; D might be TRBD1 (6 bases). Trimming stripped 3 bases from V and 2 bases from J, with 9 bases between. Germline CDR1 reads SQVTM; CDR2 reads ANQGSEA. CDR3 length: 13 residues. CDR3 region: CSVDKGVTDTQYF. The DNA of the CDR3 is TGCAGCGTTGATAAGGGGGTCACAGATACGCAGTATTTT.

As regards this clone: This CDR3 is also generated by other DNA sequences in the sample. The J gene is TRBJ1-1, the V gene TRBV27; TRBD1 is a possible D gene (5 bases). V was cut by 2 bases and J by 3 bases, with 10 bases left in between. This CDR3 region has 14 residues. Germline V lookup: CDR1 MNHEY, CDR2 SMNVEV (reference sequence). The CDR3 region is CASSLGGGYTEAFF. Written as DNA, the CDR3 is TGTGCCAGCAGTTTAGGGGGGGGGTACACTGAAGCTTTCTTT.

Comments on this clone: Other DNA variants within this sample encode the same CDR3. The chain carries TRBV6-5 and TRBJ1-5; 8 positions agree with TRBD1. The germline CDR1 and CDR2 sequences are MNHEY and SVGAGI. V shed 0 bases and J 6 bases; nucleotides not matched to a gene: 1. The CDR3 loop spans 14 amino acids. The CDR3 reads CASSYSQGGQPQHF. In DNA, the CDR3 is TGTGCCAGCAGTTACTCACAGGGGGGTCAGCCCCAGCATTTT.

The chain joins TRBV9 to TRBJ1-2, with 7 positions matching TRBD1. The CDR3 consists of 14 residues. J was trimmed by 5 bases and V by 4 bases; bases with no gene match: 8. Per germline, CDR1 SGDLS and CDR2 YYNGEE. The DNA of the CDR3 is TGTGCCAGCAGCAAAGCAGGGGGGATTTATGGCTACACCTTC. Protein sequence: CASSKAGGIYGYTF.

The rearrangement joins TRBV30 to TRBJ2-7; tentative D call: TRBD2 (6 bases). V was cut by 3 bases and J by 4 bases, with 13 bases left in between. This CDR3 has 13 residues. Germline CDR1 reads GTSNPN; CDR2 reads SVGIG (reference sequence). CDR3 protein: CAWSPPRGYEQYF. Written as DNA, the CDR3 is TGTGCCTGGAGCCCCCCGCGGGGTTACGAGCAGTACTTC.

The V and J genes are TRBV11-2 and TRBJ2-5; D not resolved. CDR1 and CDR2 (germline): SGHAT, FQNNGV. CDR3 length equals 15 residues. V lost 1 base to trimming and J lost 3 bases, with 12 bases between them. Written as DNA, the CDR3 is TGTGCCAGCAGCTTAGGCATACGGCCGGAAGAGACCCAGTACTTC. This translates into CASSLGIRPEETQYF.

The chain couples TRBV30 to TRBJ1-5; 7 nucleotides match TRBD1. The CDR3 loop spans 14 amino acids. Trimming removed 1 base from V and 3 bases from J; junction bases left unmatched: 3. Germline assignment: CDR1 GTSNPN and CDR2 SVGIG (reference sequence). Here the CDR3 DNA reads TGTGCCTGGAGTGGTGACAGGGCCAATCAGCCCCAGCATTTT. Translated: CAWSGDRANQPQHF.

The chain recombines TRBV9 with TRBJ1-4; 7 bases line up with TRBD1. In germline, CDR1 is SGDLS, CDR2 YYNGEE. V lost 0 bases to trimming and J lost 7 bases; unmatched junction nucleotides: 6. The CDR3 runs 15 residues. The CDR3 reads CASSVGDRLVEKLFF. CDR3 sequence (DNA): TGTGCCAGCAGCGTAGGGGACAGACTGGTTGAAAAACTGTTTTTT.